This passage covers 26 T cell receptor beta chains from one sample sequenced in a study of OX40 agonist ivuxolimab in advanced cancers. The data were produced by immunoSEQ multiplex PCR, yet TCRdb's version contains in-frame clones alone and is incomplete. The table has about 40,000 clones, 88% seen once; the top ten hold around 12%. Sequenced material: CD4+ or CD8+ T cells sorted from blood, taken in a trial of the OX40 agonist ivuxolimab. These receptors were collected from an adult with an advanced solid tumor such as melanoma, head and neck, liver or kidney cancer.

This rearrangement joins TRBV30 to TRBJ1-5; no reliable D call. The V end lost 0 bases, the J end lost 11 bases, and 14 bases lay between the germline ends. The CDR3 contains 13 residues. Germline CDR1 is GTSNPN and CDR2 is SVGIG (reference sequence). CDR3 in DNA: TGTGCCTGGAGTGTCGGCGACCCGAGGGCCCAGCATTTT. Protein: CAWSVGDPRAQHF.

V is TRBV7-9 and J is TRBJ1-1; 12 bases agree with TRBD1. V shed 3 bases, J shed 4 bases, and the junction held 3 bases outside the gene matches. The CDR3 has 15 residues. Germline loops: CDR1 SEHNR, CDR2 FQNEAQ (reference sequence). The CDR3 region is CASSLGDRGPTEAFF. The CDR3 DNA sequence: TGTGCCAGCAGCTTGGGGGACAGGGGGCCCACTGAAGCTTTCTTT.

The chain employs TRBV6-6 and TRBJ1-1, with D unresolved. V lost 2 bases and J lost 2, with 9 bases in between. CDR3 length: 14 amino acids. Germline assignment: CDR1 MNHNY and CDR2 SVGAGI (reference sequence). The CDR3 here is CASSYGGRNTEAFF. CDR3 bases: TGTGCCAGCAGTTACGGAGGCAGAAACACTGAAGCTTTCTTT.

Within the sample, this clone is medium-sized. The CDR3 DNA reads TGCGCCAGCAGCCAAGAGGGACTATACCAAGACGAGCAGTACTTC. This translates into CASSQEGLYQDEQYF. The chain has TRBV4-1 and TRBJ2-7; TRBD2 agrees at 7 bases. CDR1 and CDR2 from the germline V gene are MGHRA and YSYEKL. The CDR3 contains 15 residues. J lost 5 bases, V lost 0 bases, and 7 bases had no gene match.

This clone appeared a single time. The chain employs TRBV5-5 and TRBJ2-7; TRBD1 or TRBD2 may be the D gene (5 bases each). Between the trimmed V and J ends, which lost 4 bases and 2 bases, there was a span of 13 bases. CDR1 SGHKS and CDR2 YYEKEE come from the germline V gene (reference sequence). The CDR3 has 14 residues. The CDR3 DNA follows: TGTGCCAGCAGCCACCGGGACGGGCCCTACGAGCAGTACTTC. It translates to CASSHRDGPYEQYF.

The CDR3: CASTGGYGYTF. CDR3 DNA sequence: TGTGCCAGCACTGGTGGGTATGGCTACACCTTC. This chain links TRBV2 with TRBJ1-2; no firm D call. The CDR3 runs 11 residues. Germline loops: CDR1 SNHLY, CDR2 FYNNEI. Trimming shortened V by 7 bases and J by 5 bases, and 8 bases separated the two germline ends.

V gene TRBV30 combines with J gene TRBJ1-2; D is perhaps TRBD1 (5 bases). In germline, CDR1 is GTSNPN, CDR2 SVGIG (reference sequence). Trimming removed 2 bases at V and 5 bases at J, with 18 bases between. The CDR3 sequence is 15 residues long. Here the CDR3 reads CAWSYGTGSVYGYTF. Written as DNA, the CDR3 is TGTGCCTGGAGTTATGGGACCGGGTCAGTATATGGCTACACCTTC.

This chain joins TRBV7-9 and TRBJ2-7, with D uncertain. The CDR3 loop spans 14 amino acids. Germline values: CDR1 SEHNR, CDR2 FQNEAQ (reference sequence). Trimming took 1 base from V and 5 from J, leaving 12 bases between them. The DNA for the CDR3 is TGTGCCAGCAGCTTAGACGGCGGTTGGGACGAGCAGTACTTC. Protein product: CASSLDGGWDEQYF.

This chain connects TRBV29-1 to TRBJ2-2; TRBD1 or TRBD2 may be the D gene (5 bases each). The length of the CDR3 is 13 residues. CDR1 is SQVTM and CDR2 is ANQGSEA in the germline V gene. V lost 3 bases to trimming and J lost 3 bases, with 8 bases between them. Written as DNA, the CDR3 is TGCAGCGTTGACGGGACCGACACCGGGGAGCTGTTTTTT. Translated, it gives CSVDGTDTGELFF.

The rearrangement joins TRBV9 to TRBJ1-1; D is perhaps TRBD1 (6 bases). The ends were cut back, 0 bases at V and 10 bases at J, with 13 bases in the middle. Germline lookup yields CDR1 SGDLS and CDR2 YYNGEE. The CDR3 totals 13 residues. The CDR3 DNA reads as TGTGCCAGCAGCGTAGGGACAGCCAGCGGAGCTTTCTTT. Its protein is CASSVGTASGAFF.

The chain is built from TRBV4-1 and TRBJ2-1, with TRBD2 identical over 13 bases. V shed 3 bases and J 6 bases; nucleotides not matched to a gene: 8. Germline V gene data show CDR1 as MGHRA and CDR2 as YSYEKL. There are 17 residues in the CDR3. The CDR3: CASSQETGTSGINEQFF. The CDR3 DNA sequence: TGCGCCAGCAGCCAGGAGACCGGGACTAGCGGGATCAATGAGCAGTTCTTC.

The chain recombines TRBV12-5 with TRBJ2-7; TRBD1 matches 7 bases. The CDR3 consists of 19 residues. Germline CDR1 reads LGHNT; CDR2 reads FRNRAP. The V gene end was trimmed by 0 bases and the J gene end by 2 bases; junction bases not matched to a gene: 16. The CDR3 sequence: CASGLVVLQVQGKTYEQYF. As DNA, the CDR3 is TGTGCTAGTGGTTTGGTAGTCTTACAGGTACAGGGGAAGACCTACGAGCAGTACTTC.

The V call is TRBV19, the J call TRBJ2-7, with 7 bases aligning to TRBD2. The ends lost 7 bases at V and 0 bases at J; junction bases unmatched: 6. Germline loops: CDR1 LNHDA, CDR2 SQIVND (reference sequence). The CDR3 totals 14 residues. Written as DNA, the CDR3 is TGTGCCAGTAAAGATAGCGGGTACTCCTACGAGCAGTACTTC. Translating it yields CASKDSGYSYEQYF.

This sequence joins TRBV10-3 and TRBJ1-1; D unclear. V shed 4 bases and J shed 4 bases, with 13 bases lying between them. Germline V gene lookup returns CDR1 ENHRY and CDR2 SYGVKD. CDR3 length: 14 residues. The CDR3 DNA follows: TGTGCCATCAGTGCACTTGGACCGAGCACTGAAGCTTTCTTT. Protein sequence: CAISALGPSTEAFF.

The chain joins TRBV19 to TRBJ2-7; the D gene is possibly TRBD2 (5 bases). The CDR3 is 11 amino acids. Germline V gives CDR1 LNHDA, CDR2 SQIVND (reference sequence). Trimming took off 8 bases at V and 3 bases at J, with 8 bases between the two ends. The CDR3: CASGEGYEQYF. In DNA form, the CDR3 reads TGTGCCAGTGGCGAGGGCTACGAGCAGTACTTC.

This clone was seen a few times. The V gene is TRBV2, the J gene TRBJ2-1; D unresolved. The CDR3 has 15 residues. Germline loops: CDR1 SNHLY, CDR2 FYNNEI. Trimming stripped 5 bases from V and 5 bases from J, with 16 bases between. The CDR3 loop is CASSSRAAQHNEQFF. The CDR3 nucleotides read TGTGCCAGCAGTTCCCGGGCCGCGCAACACAATGAGCAGTTCTTC.

The V gene is TRBV19, the J gene TRBJ2-2; 15 bases line up with TRBD2. Looked up from germline, CDR1 is LNHDA and CDR2 is SQIVND (reference sequence). The CDR3 loop spans 15 amino acids. V dropped 9 bases and J dropped 4; count of bases not matched to a gene: 3. Here the CDR3 DNA reads TGTGCCAGCGGGACTAGCGGGGGGATCACCGGGGAGCTGTTTTTT. This encodes CASGTSGGITGELFF.

The V and J genes are TRBV7-6 and TRBJ2-1; D is unclear. CDR3 length: 12 residues. Germline assignment: CDR1 SGHVS and CDR2 FNYEAQ. The germline V and J ends were trimmed by 5 bases and 9 bases, with 11 bases remaining between them. The CDR3 spells CASSPYGREQFF. The DNA of the CDR3 is TGTGCCAGCAGCCCCTACGGCCGTGAGCAGTTCTTC. The full variable domain, its missing parts supplied by reference TRBV7-6 and TRBJ2-1, is GAGVSQSPRYKVTKRGQDVALRCDPISGHVSLYWYRQALGQGPEFLTYFNYEAQQDKSGLPNDRFSAERPEGSISTLTIQRTEQRDSAMYRCASSPYGREQFFGPGTRLTVL.

This clone occurred once. The chain is built from TRBV29-1 and TRBJ2-1; perhaps D is TRBD1 or TRBD2 (5 bases each). The germline CDR1 and CDR2 sequences are SQVTM and ANQGSEA. V was trimmed by 7 bases and J by 6 bases, leaving 13 bases between them. The CDR3 has 12 residues. CDR3 loop: CSGTGTTNEQFF. For the CDR3, the DNA is TGCAGCGGCACCGGGACGACCAATGAGCAGTTCTTC.

The chain employs TRBV5-1 and TRBJ2-3; tentatively, D is TRBD2 (5 bases). The V end lost 3 bases, the J end lost 6 bases, and 5 bases lay between the germline ends. Germline CDR1 and CDR2: SGHRS and YFSETQ. CDR3 length: 11 residues. CDR3: CASSSGDTQYF. CDR3 sequence (DNA): TGCGCCAGCAGCTCGGGGGATACGCAGTATTTT.

CDR3: CASSTSGLTPRSNQPQHF. Here the CDR3 DNA reads TGTGCCAGCAGTACCTCGGGACTCACTCCACGGAGCAATCAGCCCCAGCATTTT. The rearrangement links TRBV27 to TRBJ1-5; possible D gene TRBD1, 5 bases. The germline V gene has CDR1 MNHEY and CDR2 SMNVEV (reference sequence). Trimming left V 5 bases short and J 1 base short, with 21 bases between. CDR3 length: 18 residues.

The chain joins TRBV5-6 to TRBJ1-1; TRBD1 might be the D (5 bases). Germline V gene sequence: CDR1 SGHDT, CDR2 YYEEEE. This CDR3 is 14 amino acids long. V lost 1 base and J lost 4, with 11 bases in between. CDR3: CASSLPRAATEAFF. CDR3 in DNA: TGTGCCAGCAGCTTGCCCAGGGCGGCCACTGAAGCTTTCTTT.

The genes are TRBV4-1 and TRBJ1-5, with D maybe TRBD1 (5 bases). The ends were cut back, 0 bases at V and 7 bases at J, with 19 bases in the middle. The CDR3 runs to 17 residues. Germline CDR1 is MGHRA and CDR2 is YSYEKL. The CDR3, as DNA: TGCGCCAGCAGCCAAGATTTCCAGGGTGCTCGGGGCCAGCCCCAGCATTTT. Amino acids: CASSQDFQGARGQPQHF.

This chain uses TRBV10-3 with TRBJ2-7, with 12 positions matching TRBD2. V gave up 6 bases and J gave up 3 bases; unmatched junction bases: 18. Germline lookup yields CDR1 ENHRY and CDR2 SYGVKD. The CDR3 totals 19 residues. CDR3 loop: CAISPRLAGEIVFFYEQYF. The CDR3 DNA follows: TGTGCCATCAGCCCTAGACTAGCGGGGGAGATCGTTTTTTTCTACGAGCAGTACTTC.

The chain joins TRBV7-6 to TRBJ2-5, with D perhaps given as TRBD1 or TRBD2 (5 bases each). This CDR3 has 14 amino acids. V lost 2 bases, J lost 5 bases, and 12 bases lay in between. Germline V CDR1 and CDR2: SGHVS, FNYEAQ. For the CDR3, the DNA is TGTGCCAGCAGCTTACGAGGGACCGTCGAGACCCAGTACTTC. It encodes CASSLRGTVETQYF. The whole variable domain, remainder taken from reference TRBV7-6 and TRBJ2-5, is GAGVSQSPRYKVTKRGQDVALRCDPISGHVSLYWYRQALGQGPEFLTYFNYEAQQDKSGLPNDRFSAERPEGSISTLTIQRTEQRDSAMYRCASSLRGTVETQYFGPGTRLLVL.

The chain links TRBV27 to TRBJ2-1; D gene unclear. Germline V gives CDR1 MNHEY, CDR2 SMNVEV (reference sequence). This CDR3 is 15 amino acids long. V was trimmed by 3 bases and J by 0 bases, leaving 9 bases between them. CDR3 nucleotide sequence: TGTGCCAGCAGTTTGGGTGCGAGCTCCTACAATGAGCAGTTCTTC. Amino acids: CASSLGASSYNEQFF.